These 27 T cell receptor beta chains were sequenced from one sample in a study of blood T cell repertoires in COVID-19. Data came from immunoSEQ multiplex PCR; TCRdb stores just in-frame clones and leaves some out. Of approximately 350,000 clones in the sample, more than 75% were seen once. The source material was peripheral blood. Receptors were obtained from a woman in her forties or fifties with COVID-19, enrolled during active disease.

This sequence joins TRBV27 and TRBJ2-5; 13 bases line up with TRBD2. The CDR3 runs to 16 residues. The V and J ends lost 5 bases and 5 bases, in that order; junction bases with no gene match: 8. Looked up from germline, CDR1 is MNHEY and CDR2 is SMNVEV (reference sequence). The CDR3 is CASSKGLAGMWETQYF. CDR3 bases: TGTGCCAGCAGTAAGGGACTAGCGGGAATGTGGGAGACCCAGTACTTC.

V usage is TRBV27 and J usage is TRBJ2-1; TRBD2 matches at 13 bases. The CDR3 consists of 15 residues. Trimming removed 6 bases from V and 6 bases from J; junction bases left unmatched: 5. The germline gives CDR1 MNHEY, CDR2 SMNVEV (reference sequence). CDR3 loop: CASSRTSGRANEQFF. The CDR3 DNA is TGTGCCAGCAGCCGTACTAGCGGGAGGGCCAATGAGCAGTTCTTC.

As for this clone: This sample includes further DNA sequences coding for the same CDR3. For the CDR3, the DNA is TGCGCCAGCAGCCAAGACCGAGGGGGCAATGAGCAGTTCTTC. This translates into CASSQDRGGNEQFF. This rearrangement joins TRBV4-3 to TRBJ2-1, with a weak D call TRBD1 (6 bases). Germline CDR1 LGHNA, CDR2 YSLEER. V lost 0 bases and J lost 6, with 9 bases in between. CDR3 size: 14 residues.

CDR3 sequence reads: CSVVFRTSAYEQYF. The CDR3 nucleotides read TGCAGCGTTGTATTCCGGACTAGCGCCTACGAGCAGTACTTC. The chain couples TRBV29-1 to TRBJ2-7; 9 bases line up with TRBD2. Germline assignment: CDR1 SQVTM and CDR2 ANQGSEA. V trimming: 4 bases; J trimming: 2 bases; junction bases outside the gene matches: 6. The CDR3 runs to 14 residues.

The chain combines TRBV9 with TRBJ1-1; D is unclear. The germline V and J ends were trimmed by 2 bases and 2 bases, with 7 bases remaining between them. This CDR3 is built from 13 residues. CDR1 SGDLS and CDR2 YYNGEE come from the germline V gene. CDR3 in amino acids: CASSVEANTEAFF. In nucleotides, the CDR3 is TGTGCCAGCAGCGTGGAGGCTAACACTGAAGCTTTCTTT.

V and J are TRBV27 and TRBJ1-3; a weak D match, TRBD1 (5 bases). This CDR3 is 17 amino acids long. The V and J ends lost 3 bases and 3 bases respectively, with 18 bases between them. The germline V gene encodes CDR1 MNHEY and CDR2 SMNVEV (reference sequence). CDR3 residues: CASSLNAGQGDGNTIYF. The CDR3, as DNA: TGTGCCAGCAGTTTGAACGCAGGGCAGGGCGATGGAAACACCATATATTTT.

Only one count was recorded for this clone. This rearrangement joins TRBV19 to TRBJ1-2; 8 nucleotides agree with TRBD1. In germline, CDR1 is LNHDA, CDR2 SQIVND (reference sequence). The CDR3 consists of 12 residues. J lost 8 bases, V lost 7 bases, and 6 bases had no gene match. This CDR3 is CASNGQGEGYTF. The CDR3 region has the DNA TGTGCCAGTAATGGACAGGGAGAAGGCTACACCTTC.

The chain combines TRBV6-2 or TRBV6-3 with TRBJ2-1; D unclear. This CDR3 comprises 13 residues. Per the germline V gene, CDR1 is MNHEY and CDR2 is SVGEGT. V was trimmed by 4 bases and J by 10 bases, leaving 14 bases between them. CDR3 sequence: CASSFPQGDEQFF. CDR3 in DNA: TGTGCCAGCAGTTTCCCTCAAGGAGACGAGCAGTTCTTC.

The gene calls are TRBV20-1 and TRBJ2-7; 7 bases map to TRBD1. The CDR3 runs 14 residues. Trimming at V came to 3 bases and at J to 0 bases, leaving 5 bases not matched to a gene. CDR1 and CDR2 (germline): DFQATT, SNEGSKA (reference sequence). In DNA, the CDR3 is TGCAGTGCTAGTACAGGGGACCGCTCCTACGAGCAGTACTTC. Its translation is CSASTGDRSYEQYF.

This sequence joins TRBV7-2 and TRBJ2-5, with D maybe TRBD2 (5 bases). Germline-derived CDR1 and CDR2 are SGHTA and FQGNSA. V gave up 3 bases and J gave up 3 bases, with 17 bases separating them. The CDR3 length is 16 residues. The CDR3 region has the DNA TGTGCCAGCAGCTTGGTGTCTACGGGGTGGAAAGAGACCCAGTACTTC. The encoded protein is CASSLVSTGWKETQYF.

The chain links TRBV7-2 to TRBJ1-2, with 9 positions matching TRBD1. Germline V lookup: CDR1 SGHTA, CDR2 FQGNSA. The CDR3 runs to 18 residues. Losses at the gene ends were 2 bases for V and 4 bases for J; bases not matched to a gene: 14. For the CDR3, the DNA is TGTGCCAGCAGCTTAAACGCTCCAAGGACAGGGGTAGCCTATGGCTACACCTTC. Translating it yields CASSLNAPRTGVAYGYTF. Full variable domain (outside the CDR3, taken from reference TRBV7-2 and TRBJ1-2): GAGVSQSPSNKVTEKGKDVELRCDPISGHTALYWYRQSLGQGLEFLIYFQGNSAPDKSGLPSDRFSAERTGGSVSTLTIQRTQQEDSAVYLCASSLNAPRTGVAYGYTFGSGTRLTVV.

The chain recombines TRBV12-3 or TRBV12-4 with TRBJ2-3, with D unresolved. V dropped 3 bases and J dropped 5 bases, with 9 bases sitting between them. CDR3 size: 13 residues. In nucleotides, the CDR3 is TGTGCCAGCAGTTTTCTACCCGGAGATACGCAGTATTTT. This encodes CASSFLPGDTQYF.

V usage is TRBV6-2 or TRBV6-3 and J usage is TRBJ2-7; possibly TRBD2 for D (5 bases). Germline V gives CDR1 MNHEY, CDR2 SVGEGT. CDR3 length: 12 amino acids. V lost 3 bases, J lost 6 bases, and 9 bases lay in between. This chain's CDR3 is CASSYLAFEQYF. CDR3 in DNA: TGTGCCAGCAGTTATTTAGCGTTCGAGCAGTACTTC.

The rearrangement uses TRBV6-6 and TRBJ2-1; possible D gene TRBD1, 6 bases. The germline CDR1 and CDR2 sequences are MNHNY and SVGAGI (reference sequence). The V end lost 7 bases, the J end lost 9 bases, and 13 bases lay between the germline ends. This CDR3 has 12 amino acids. The CDR3 region is CASKLTQGEQFF. Here the CDR3 DNA reads TGTGCCAGCAAGCTCACACAGGGTGAGCAGTTCTTC.

The chain carries TRBV5-1 and TRBJ2-7, with TRBD2 identical over 7 bases. Germline values: CDR1 SGHRS, CDR2 YFSETQ. CDR3 length: 16 residues. The junction had 9 bases not matched to a gene; V was cut back by 1 base and J by 2 bases. In nucleotides, the CDR3 is TGCGCCAGCAGCTTGTTAGCCCTGGCGGGGGCCTACGAGCAGTACTTC. The encoded protein is CASSLLALAGAYEQYF.

The chain has TRBV30 and TRBJ1-5, with TRBD1 matching over 11 bases. V shed 2 bases, J shed 6 bases, and the junction held 6 bases outside the gene matches. The CDR3 contains 15 residues. The germline CDR1 and CDR2 sequences are GTSNPN and SVGIG (reference sequence). CDR3 nucleotides: TGTGCCTGGAGTTACGGGACAGGGGGATTTCAGCCCCAGCATTTT. Its translation: CAWSYGTGGFQPQHF.

The chain uses TRBV5-1 and TRBJ2-2; 7 positions match TRBD2. The V gene's germline CDR1 is SGHRS and CDR2 YFSETQ. V trimming: 0 bases; J trimming: 4 bases; junction bases outside the gene matches: 0. The CDR3 has 14 residues. The CDR3 sequence: CASSLERGTGELFF. The CDR3 region has the DNA TGCGCCAGCAGCTTGGAGCGGGGCACCGGGGAGCTGTTTTTT.

This chain joins TRBV6-2 or TRBV6-3 and TRBJ2-1, with 7 bases identical to TRBD2. The trim removed 5 bases at V and 8 bases at J, leaving 12 bases unmatched. The germline V gene encodes CDR1 MNHEY and CDR2 SVGEGT. The CDR3 contains 15 residues. CDR3 amino acids: CASSDLGTTQDEQFF. DNA of the CDR3: TGTGCCAGCAGTGACCTCGGGACTACCCAAGATGAGCAGTTCTTC.

The gene calls are TRBV11-3 and TRBJ2-1, with TRBD1 matching over 10 bases. Germline values: CDR1 SGHNT, CDR2 YENEEA. V lost 5 bases, J lost 8 bases, and 9 bases stayed unmatched. The CDR3 length is 15 residues. The CDR3 DNA reads as TGTGCCAGCAGCATAACCGGGACAGGGGATCATGAGCAGTTCTTC. It specifies CASSITGTGDHEQFF.

Only one count was recorded for this clone. This chain links TRBV6-5 with TRBJ2-7, with D tentatively TRBD1 (6 bases). The V gene's germline CDR1 is MNHEY and CDR2 SVGAGI. Trimming pared 6 bases from V and 6 bases from J, leaving 9 bases between. The CDR3 length is 11 residues. The CDR3 here is CASSRRGEQYF. In nucleotides, the CDR3 is TGTGCCAGCAGCCGCAGGGGCGAGCAGTACTTC.

The chain is built from TRBV3-1 (or the pseudogene TRBV3-2) and TRBJ2-2; TRBD1 might be the D (6 bases). Germline CDR1 and CDR2: LGHDT and YNNKEL (reference sequence). V was cut by 4 bases and J by 0 bases, with 15 bases left in between. This CDR3 contains 17 residues. CDR3 bases: TGTGCCAGCAGCCCTTACTGGGGACATTCGAACACCGGGGAGCTGTTTTTT. Protein sequence: CASSPYWGHSNTGELFF.

This chain connects TRBV19 to TRBJ1-2; weak D call: TRBD1 (5 bases). V gave up 3 bases and J gave up 1 base, with 9 bases separating them. This CDR3 is built from 14 residues. Looked up from germline, CDR1 is LNHDA and CDR2 is SQIVND (reference sequence). CDR3 sequence reads: CASSIWDFNYGYTF. CDR3 nucleotide sequence: TGTGCCAGTAGTATTTGGGACTTTAACTATGGCTACACCTTC.

The J gene is TRBJ2-7, the V gene TRBV6-4; 7 bases match TRBD2. Germline trimming cut 2 bases from V and 3 bases from J; bases unmatched to any gene: 16. This CDR3 comprises 18 residues. Germline V gene sequence: CDR1 MRHNA, CDR2 SNTAGT. In DNA, the CDR3 is TGTGCCAGCAGTGACGGGAGGGCCTCAATCCTTACTTACTACGAGCAGTACTTC. Residues: CASSDGRASILTYYEQYF.

This chain joins TRBV5-1 and TRBJ1-2, with D perhaps TRBD1 (6 bases). Germline CDR1 reads SGHRS; CDR2 reads YFSETQ. V lost 6 bases to trimming and J lost 7 bases, with 13 bases between them. The CDR3 is 12 amino acids. The CDR3 DNA reads TGCGCCAGCATTTCACAAGGGGGTGGCTACACCTTC. Translation gives CASISQGGGYTF.

This clone was seen a single time. The chain carries TRBV13 and TRBJ1-3, with 11 bases matching TRBD1. From germline, CDR1 is PRHDT and CDR2 FYEKMQ (reference sequence). V was clipped by 5 bases and J by 3 bases; unmatched bases: 6. The length of the CDR3 is 16 residues. The CDR3 bases are TGTGCCAGCAGCACCCCAGGGACAGGGGGTGGAAACACCATATATTTT. This codes for CASSTPGTGGGNTIYF.

This chain links TRBV9 with TRBJ2-1; 13 bases are shared with TRBD2. V shed 5 bases and J 7 bases; nucleotides not matched to a gene: 6. Germline-derived CDR1 and CDR2 are SGDLS and YYNGEE. The CDR3 extends over 15 amino acids. The CDR3 here is CASRETGLAGNEQFF. In DNA, the CDR3 is TGTGCCAGCAGGGAAACGGGACTAGCGGGAAATGAGCAGTTCTTC.

The sample holds a few counts of this clone. J is TRBJ2-4 and V is TRBV5-1; 9 bases are a match to TRBD1. This CDR3 is 15 amino acids long. Germline V CDR1 and CDR2: SGHRS, YFSETQ. V shed 4 bases and J 2 bases; nucleotides not matched to a gene: 4. The CDR3 here is CASSPGTGSKNIQYF. DNA of the CDR3: TGCGCCAGCAGCCCAGGGACAGGGTCCAAAAACATTCAGTACTTC.